These T cell receptor beta chains were read from a single sample in a study of T-cell reconstitution after alpha-beta-depleted transplantation in children. In TCRdb, the PCR reads were re-called with MiXCR into one record per CDR3 protein. The sample records around 680,000 distinct CDR3 sequences, around a sixth being singletons. The specimen comprised PBMCs from the stem cell graft donor, sampled from the stem cell graft. Receptors originate from a human donor who donated a stem cell graft to a child with acute myeloid leukemia. The CDR3 runs from the conserved cysteine through the conserved F or W. The order of the fields is clone size, CDR3 length, V gene, J gene, D gene, CDR3 protein, CDR3 DNA. A D gene is named only where the DNA matches it firmly. Clone size, where shown, is once, few, many, or a class for clones that have expanded.

NA	16	TRBV20-1	TRBJ2-3	TRBD1	CSAKTPLQGATDTQYF	TGCAGTGCCAAAACCCCATTACAGGGGGCCACAGATACGCAGTATTTT
few	13	TRBV12-3/TRBV12-4	TRBJ1-2	NA	CASSFRGYYGYTF	TGTGCCAGCAGTTTTAGGGGGTACTATGGCTACACCTTC
many	14	TRBV20-1	TRBJ1-1	NA	CSTGGAGEGTEAFF	TGCAGTACCGGGGGGGCAGGGGAGGGCACTGAAGCTTTCTTT
few	12	TRBV2	TRBJ2-3	NA	CASKTDTDTQYF	TGTGCCAGCAAGACAGACACAGATACGCAGTATTTT
few	12	TRBV4-3	TRBJ2-7	NA	CASSQEGGEQYF	TGCGCCAGCAGCCAAGAAGGGGGAGAGCAGTACTTC
few	17	TRBV5-5	TRBJ1-2	TRBD1	CASSVVTGGPMGYGYTF	TGTGCCAGCAGCGTTGTGACAGGGGGCCCCATGGGGTATGGCTACACCTTC
many	14	TRBV20-1	TRBJ2-3	NA	CSIMGWRGTDTQYF	TGCAGTATCATGGGATGGAGGGGCACAGATACGCAGTATTTT
NA	11	TRBV7-9	TRBJ2-1	NA	CASSFRHEQFF	TGTGCCAGCAGCTTTCGCCATGAGCAGTTCTTC
few	13	TRBV30	TRBJ2-1	NA	CAVLPPLAYEQFF	TGTGCCGTTCTCCCCCCTCTAGCGTATGAGCAGTTCTTC
few	14	TRBV29-1	TRBJ1-1	TRBD1	CSVGLQGAGTEAFF	TGCAGCGTTGGATTACAGGGGGCCGGCACTGAAGCTTTCTTT
NA	12	TRBV12-3/TRBV12-4	TRBJ2-1	NA	CASSPSIWEQFF	TGTGCCAGCAGTCCCTCCATTTGGGAGCAGTTCTTC
NA	16	TRBV20-1	TRBJ2-1	TRBD2	CSARDDGGFSYNEQFF	TGCAGTGCTAGAGATGACGGGGGGTTCTCCTACAATGAGCAGTTCTTC
many	15	TRBV10-3	TRBJ2-7	NA	CAISEGRGDSYEQYF	TGTGCCATCAGTGAAGGAAGGGGGGATTCCTACGAGCAGTACTTC
few	15	TRBV24-1	TRBJ2-2	NA	CATSDLGRDTGELFF	TGTGCCACCAGTGATTTGGGACGGGACACCGGGGAGCTGTTTTTT
few	13	TRBV5-1	TRBJ2-2	NA	CASSSFLTGELFF	TGCGCCAGCAGCTCATTTCTCACCGGGGAGCTGTTTTTT
NA	13	TRBV24-1	TRBJ1-2	NA	CATSDPRQIRYTF	TGTGCCACCAGTGATCCTAGACAGATACGCTACACCTTC
NA	14	TRBV7-9	TRBJ1-2	NA	CASSLGSSNYGYTF	TGTGCCAGCAGCTTAGGTTCCAGTAACTATGGCTACACCTTC